These T cell receptor beta chains were read from a single sample in a study of shared clonotypes between healthy human individuals. Here immunoSEQ multiplex PCR was the method, and the copy in TCRdb shows in-frame clones only, minus some. The sample includes roughly 2.2 million clones, roughly 93% of them seen just once. The sequenced sample was naive CD4+ T cells from PBMCs. The receptors derive from a man between 18 and 29 years old in good health. Some clones in this sample may be carry-over from other donors' samples. Both conserved end residues are part of each CDR3. A D gene is named only where the DNA matches it firmly. A row's size may be missing; if present it is once, few, many or a size class.

D gene	J gene	clone size	V gene	CDR3 protein	CDR3 DNA
NA	TRBJ1-1	NA	TRBV28	CASSPLGTGYTEAFF	TGTGCCAGCAGTCCTTTAGGGACGGGTTACACTGAAGCTTTCTTT
NA	TRBJ1-2	NA	TRBV28	CASYGQTFGGYTF	TGTGCCAGCTATGGACAGACCTTCGGGGGCTACACCTTC
TRBD2	TRBJ2-7	NA	TRBV6-5	CASSYSRTSGRGEQYF	TGTGCCAGCAGTTACTCCCGGACTAGCGGGAGGGGCGAGCAGTACTTC
NA	TRBJ2-7	NA	TRBV2	CASGLTYEQYF	TGTGCCAGCGGACTTACCTACGAGCAGTACTTC
TRBD2	TRBJ2-3	NA	TRBV7-2	CASSVAGGPADTQYF	TGTGCCAGCAGCGTAGCGGGAGGGCCAGCAGATACGCAGTATTTT
NA	TRBJ2-3	NA	TRBV14	CASSPLGGPDTQYF	TGTGCCAGCAGCCCGCTGGGAGGTCCAGATACGCAGTATTTT
TRBD2	TRBJ2-1	NA	TRBV5-4	CASSPGGSSYNEQFF	TGTGCCAGCAGCCCAGGCGGGAGCTCCTACAATGAGCAGTTCTTC
TRBD1	TRBJ1-5	NA	TRBV18	CASSPRTGEDQPQHF	TGTGCCAGCTCACCGAGGACAGGAGAAGATCAGCCCCAGCATTTT
NA	TRBJ2-5	NA	TRBV5-1	CASSLAVSQETQYF	TGCGCCAGCAGCTTGGCCGTCTCCCAAGAGACCCAGTACTTC
TRBD2	TRBJ2-1	NA	TRBV4-3	CASSPKKTSGFDNEQFF	TGCGCCAGCAGCCCAAAAAAGACTAGCGGCTTTGACAATGAGCAGTTCTTC
TRBD1	TRBJ2-5	NA	TRBV6-1	CASIKGQAYQETQYF	TGTGCCAGCATCAAAGGACAGGCTTACCAAGAGACCCAGTACTTC
NA	TRBJ2-7	NA	TRBV14	CASSDDAYEQYF	TGTGCCAGCAGCGATGACGCCTACGAGCAGTACTTC
TRBD1	TRBJ2-1	NA	TRBV11-3	CASSPRQGAGNEQFF	TGTGCCAGCAGCCCTCGGCAGGGGGCAGGGAATGAGCAGTTCTTC
NA	TRBJ2-5	NA	TRBV5-6	CASSPGQNQETQYF	TGTGCCAGCAGCCCCGGACAGAACCAAGAGACCCAGTACTTC
TRBD2	TRBJ2-2	NA	TRBV5-1	CASSISLAGGAGELFF	TGCGCCAGCAGCATCTCACTAGCGGGAGGGGCCGGGGAGCTGTTTTTT
NA	TRBJ1-1	NA	TRBV5-1	CASSDNSGTEAFF	TGCGCCAGCAGCGATAATTCCGGGACCGAAGCTTTCTTT
NA	TRBJ2-3	NA	TRBV6-5	CASSQAPRSTDTQYF	TGTGCCAGCAGCCAGGCGCCCCGTAGCACAGATACGCAGTATTTT
NA	TRBJ2-3	NA	TRBV10-3	CAITMNWATSTDTQYF	TGTGCCATCACCATGAACTGGGCCACTAGCACAGATACGCAGTATTTT
TRBD1	TRBJ1-5	NA	TRBV19	CASRTSTGGFHQPQHF	TGTGCCAGTAGGACTTCGACAGGGGGATTCCATCAGCCCCAGCATTTT
NA	TRBJ2-2	NA	TRBV28	CASSKAANTGELFF	TGTGCCAGCAGTAAGGCAGCGAACACCGGGGAGCTGTTTTTT
TRBD1	TRBJ1-1	once	TRBV7-3	CASSLIPHGLPGTANTEAFF	TGTGCCAGCAGCTTAATTCCCCATGGACTACCGGGGACAGCGAACACTGAAGCTTTCTTT
NA	TRBJ2-3	NA	TRBV10-3	CAMSRGSTDTQYF	TGTGCCATGTCGCGCGGGAGCACAGATACGCAGTATTTT
NA	TRBJ1-3	NA	TRBV12-2	CASRAEGKAASSGNTIYF	TGTGCAAGTCGCGCCGAGGGGAAGGCAGCTAGCTCTGGAAACACCATATATTTT
NA	TRBJ1-3	NA	TRBV7-2	CASSLAHGNTIYF	TGTGCCAGCAGCTTAGCCCATGGAAACACCATATATTTT
NA	TRBJ2-1	NA	TRBV9	CASSLEGEGYNEQFF	TGTGCCAGCAGCCTTGAGGGGGAGGGATACAATGAGCAGTTCTTC
NA	TRBJ1-2	NA	TRBV23-1	CASSDRGLYGYTF	TGCGCCAGCAGCGATAGGGGCCTCTATGGCTACACCTTC
NA	TRBJ1-1	NA	TRBV18	CASSPPIKPEAFF	TGTGCCAGCTCACCACCCATAAAACCTGAAGCTTTCTTT
NA	TRBJ2-2	NA	TRBV7-9	CASSLLRGNTGELFF	TGTGCCAGCAGCTTGTTACGGGGTAACACCGGGGAGCTGTTTTTT
NA	TRBJ2-5	once	TRBV2	CASTQNSGGETQYF	TGTGCCAGCACGCAGAACTCCGGAGGGGAGACCCAGTACTTC
NA	TRBJ2-2	NA	TRBV7-9	CASSGGTTTGELFF	TGTGCCAGCAGCGGCGGGACAACCACCGGGGAGCTGTTTTTT
TRBD2	TRBJ2-1	NA	TRBV5-1	CASSLALAGVSEQFF	TGCGCCAGCAGCTTGGCCCTAGCGGGAGTCAGTGAGCAGTTCTTC
NA	TRBJ2-1	NA	TRBV7-7	CASSLGGRGSYNEQFF	TGTGCCAGCAGCTTAGGGGGCAGGGGTTCCTACAATGAGCAGTTCTTC
NA	TRBJ2-7	NA	TRBV5-6	CASSSGAYEQYF	TGTGCCAGCAGCTCAGGAGCATACGAGCAGTACTTC
TRBD1	TRBJ2-7	NA	TRBV6-5	CASSSPGGSYEQYF	TGTGCCAGCAGTTCCCCAGGGGGCTCTTACGAGCAGTACTTC
NA	TRBJ1-1	NA	TRBV5-4	CASSIGSGSMNTEAFF	TGTGCCAGCAGCATTGGGTCGGGGAGCATGAACACTGAAGCTTTCTTT
NA	TRBJ2-5	NA	TRBV2	CASRRTAQETQYF	TGTGCCAGCAGACGGACAGCCCAAGAGACCCAGTACTTC
NA	TRBJ1-1	NA	TRBV30	CAWSVDGREAFF	TGTGCCTGGAGTGTAGACGGCAGGGAAGCTTTCTTT
TRBD2	TRBJ2-3	NA	TRBV6-6	CASGGSGGSTDTQYF	TGTGCCAGCGGGGGTAGCGGGGGAAGCACAGATACGCAGTATTTT
NA	TRBJ1-1	few	TRBV20-1	CSVTYTEAFF	TGCAGTGTTACGTACACTGAAGCTTTCTTT
NA	TRBJ1-2	NA	TRBV5-1	CASSLVPQNGYTF	TGCGCCAGCAGCTTGGTACCGCAGAATGGCTACACCTTC
NA	TRBJ1-4	NA	TRBV28	CASSPDRVEKLFF	TGTGCCAGCAGCCCCGACAGAGTTGAAAAACTGTTTTTT
NA	TRBJ2-1	NA	TRBV28	CASSSPSSYNEQFF	TGTGCCAGCAGTTCCCCAAGCTCCTACAATGAGCAGTTCTTC
TRBD1	TRBJ1-5	NA	TRBV28	CASSSPGTGATYSNQPQHF	TGTGCCAGCAGTTCGCCCGGGACAGGGGCGACATATAGCAATCAGCCCCAGCATTTT
TRBD1	TRBJ1-2	few	TRBV30	CAWSLPDRESYGYTF	TGTGCCTGGAGTCTCCCGGACAGGGAGAGCTATGGCTACACCTTC
NA	TRBJ1-1	NA	TRBV2	CASSEEYPPTAFF	TGTGCCAGCAGTGAAGAGTATCCCCCCACAGCTTTCTTT
TRBD2	TRBJ2-7	once	TRBV19	CASRRTSLTYEQYF	TGTGCCAGTAGGAGGACTAGCCTAACCTACGAGCAGTACTTC
TRBD1	TRBJ2-2	NA	TRBV4-1	CASSQMSTGIGAGELFF	TGCGCCAGCAGCCAAATGTCGACAGGGATTGGTGCCGGGGAGCTGTTTTTT
NA	TRBJ2-1	NA	TRBV10-3	CAIRGRRENNEQFF	TGTGCCATCAGGGGCCGGCGGGAAAACAATGAGCAGTTCTTC
NA	TRBJ2-1	NA	TRBV6-1	CASSDRGGPRSSYNEQFF	TGTGCCAGCAGTGACAGGGGCGGGCCGAGGAGCTCCTACAATGAGCAGTTCTTC
NA	TRBJ1-1	NA	TRBV28	CASKRTEAFF	TGTGCCAGCAAACGCACTGAAGCTTTCTTT
TRBD1	TRBJ2-5	NA	TRBV5-1	CASSLAGTGEETQYF	TGCGCCAGCAGCTTGGCGGGGACAGGGGAAGAGACCCAGTACTTC
TRBD2	TRBJ2-7	once	TRBV18	CASSPKAGGPPQYF	TGTGCCAGCTCACCAAAGGCGGGAGGGCCGCCGCAGTACTTC
NA	TRBJ2-7	NA	TRBV2	CASSGTGFSYEQYF	TGTGCCAGCAGTGGCACCGGTTTCTCCTACGAGCAGTACTTC
NA	TRBJ2-3	NA	TRBV5-1	CASSPSTGFTDTQYF	TGCGCCAGCAGCCCATCGACAGGATTCACAGATACGCAGTATTTT
TRBD1	TRBJ1-5	NA	TRBV23-1	CASSYGQGEFGQPQHF	TGCGCCAGCAGTTACGGACAGGGGGAATTCGGGCAGCCCCAGCATTTT
NA	TRBJ2-1	NA	TRBV7-3	CASSQVPQVNEQFF	TGTGCCAGCAGCCAAGTGCCCCAGGTCAATGAGCAGTTCTTC
NA	TRBJ2-2	NA	TRBV27	CASSGTAGELFF	TGTGCCAGCAGCGGCACAGCCGGGGAGCTGTTTTTT